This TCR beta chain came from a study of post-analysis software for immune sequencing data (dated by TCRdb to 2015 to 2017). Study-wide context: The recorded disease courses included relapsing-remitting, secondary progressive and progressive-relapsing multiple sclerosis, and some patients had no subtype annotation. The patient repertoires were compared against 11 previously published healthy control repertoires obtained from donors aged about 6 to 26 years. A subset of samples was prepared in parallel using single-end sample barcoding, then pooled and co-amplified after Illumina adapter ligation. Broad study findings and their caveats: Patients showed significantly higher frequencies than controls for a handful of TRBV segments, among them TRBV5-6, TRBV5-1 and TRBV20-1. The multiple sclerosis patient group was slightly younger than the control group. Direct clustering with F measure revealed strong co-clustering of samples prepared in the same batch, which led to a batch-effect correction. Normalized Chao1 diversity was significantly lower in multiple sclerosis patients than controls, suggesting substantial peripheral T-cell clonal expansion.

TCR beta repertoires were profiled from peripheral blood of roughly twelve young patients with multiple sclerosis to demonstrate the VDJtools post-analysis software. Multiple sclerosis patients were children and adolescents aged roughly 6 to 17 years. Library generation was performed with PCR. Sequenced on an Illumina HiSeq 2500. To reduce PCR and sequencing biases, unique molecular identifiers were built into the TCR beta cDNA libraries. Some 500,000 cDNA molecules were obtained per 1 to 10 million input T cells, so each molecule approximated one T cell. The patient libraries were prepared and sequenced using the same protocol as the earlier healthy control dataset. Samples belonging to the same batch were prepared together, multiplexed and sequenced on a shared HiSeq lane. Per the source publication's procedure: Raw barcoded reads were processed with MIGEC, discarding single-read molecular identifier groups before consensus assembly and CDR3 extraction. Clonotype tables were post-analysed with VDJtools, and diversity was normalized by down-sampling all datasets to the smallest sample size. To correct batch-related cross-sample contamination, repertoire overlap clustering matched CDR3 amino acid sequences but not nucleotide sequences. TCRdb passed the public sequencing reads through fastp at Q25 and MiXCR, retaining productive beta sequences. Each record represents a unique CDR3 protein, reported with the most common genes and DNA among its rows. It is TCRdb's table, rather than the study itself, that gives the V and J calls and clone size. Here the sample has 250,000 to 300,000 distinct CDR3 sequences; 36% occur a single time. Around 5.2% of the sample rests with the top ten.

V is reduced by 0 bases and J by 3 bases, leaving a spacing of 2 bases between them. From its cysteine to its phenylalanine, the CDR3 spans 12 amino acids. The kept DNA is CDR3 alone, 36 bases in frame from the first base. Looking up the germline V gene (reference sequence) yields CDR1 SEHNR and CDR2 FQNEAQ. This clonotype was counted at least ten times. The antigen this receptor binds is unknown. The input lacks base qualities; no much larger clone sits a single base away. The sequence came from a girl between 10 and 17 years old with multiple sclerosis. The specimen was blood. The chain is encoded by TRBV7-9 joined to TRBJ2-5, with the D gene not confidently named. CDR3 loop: CASSLAEETQYF. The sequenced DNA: TGTGCCAGCAGCTTAGCTGAAGAGACCCAGTACTTC.